This passage covers 25 T cell receptor beta chains from one sample sequenced in a study of early T cells in non-severe SARS-CoV-2 infection. MiXCR, run by TCRdb on the 5' RACE reads, gives a single entry per CDR3 protein. The repertoire holds 43,000 or so distinct CDR3 sequences, with more than 6.5% as singletons. Sequencing used whole blood. The receptors originated from an adult who was a healthcare worker with PCR-confirmed SARS-CoV-2 infection or an uninfected control (not recorded which).

This clonotype was seen many times. This sequence joins TRBV20-1 and TRBJ1-4; 7 bases are shared with TRBD1. This CDR3 is built from 13 residues. Germline CDR1 is DFQATT and CDR2 is SNEGSKA (reference sequence). Germline trimming cut 3 bases from V and 7 bases from J; bases unmatched to any gene: 5. In DNA form, the CDR3 reads TGCAGTGCTAGTTTCCGGACAGGTGAAAAACTGTTTTTT. Its protein is CSASFRTGEKLFF.

In its sample, this clonotype was seen many times. The chain combines TRBV27 with TRBJ2-2, with a possible D match to TRBD1 (6 bases). This CDR3 comprises 15 residues. CDR1 and CDR2 (germline): MNHEY, SMNVEV (reference sequence). The ends were cut back, 5 bases at V and 1 base at J, with 11 bases in the middle. The CDR3 DNA reads TGTGCCAGCAGTCCTATGACAGGGAACACCGGGGAGCTGTTTTTT. Translating it yields CASSPMTGNTGELFF.

This clonotype turned up a few times. The chain couples TRBV20-1 to TRBJ2-1; D ambiguous. V lost 6 bases to trimming and J lost 1 base, with 7 bases between them. Per germline, CDR1 DFQATT and CDR2 SNEGSKA (reference sequence). The CDR3 has 12 residues. The CDR3 DNA is TGCAGTGCCTTCTCTTCCTACAATGAGCAGTTCTTC. Translation: CSAFSSYNEQFF.

This clonotype showed up many times. The chain links TRBV29-1 to TRBJ1-1, with D unclear. With 7 bases removed from V and 0 bases from J, the gap between germline ends came to 12 bases. Germline CDR1 reads SQVTM; CDR2 reads ANQGSEA. The CDR3 extends over 13 amino acids. The CDR3 sequence is CSGSIKLNTEAFF. CDR3 coding DNA: TGCAGCGGGTCCATTAAACTGAACACTGAAGCTTTCTTT.

The genes are TRBV7-9 and TRBJ1-2; D is undetermined. Trimming took 4 bases from V and 5 from J, leaving 8 bases between them. Per the germline V gene, CDR1 is SEHNR and CDR2 is FQNEAQ (reference sequence). The CDR3 loop spans 12 amino acids. The CDR3 region is CASSYEEYGYTF. DNA for the CDR3: TGTGCCAGCAGCTACGAGGAGTATGGCTACACCTTC.

The chain uses TRBV29-1 and TRBJ1-1, with 9 bases lining up with TRBD1. The trim removed 7 bases at V and 4 bases at J, leaving 7 bases unmatched. Germline CDR1 reads SQVTM; CDR2 reads ANQGSEA. This CDR3 comprises 13 residues. In DNA form, the CDR3 reads TGCAGCGCAGGACAGGGGCTAGGCACTGAAGCTTTCTTT. It translates to CSAGQGLGTEAFF.

This clonotype was detected many times. This rearrangement joins TRBV12-3 or TRBV12-4 to TRBJ1-6; D unresolved. This CDR3 is 13 amino acids long. V shed 2 bases and J shed 7 bases, with 6 bases lying between them. The CDR3 protein is CASSLSSNSPLHF. The CDR3 DNA sequence: TGTGCCAGCAGTTTAAGTTCGAATTCACCCCTCCACTTT.

This clonotype was observed a handful of times. V usage is TRBV7-2 and J usage is TRBJ2-2, with 7 bases aligning to TRBD1. After removal of 1 base from V and 2 bases from J, the junction contained 7 bases not matched to a gene. The CDR3 totals 17 residues. The V gene's germline CDR1 is SGHTA and CDR2 FQGNSA. CDR3 region: CASSLGAAGGNTGELFF. The CDR3 DNA sequence: TGTGCCAGCAGCTTAGGGGCGGCAGGGGGAAACACCGGGGAGCTGTTTTTT.

The table lists this clonotype with a few counts. V gene TRBV6-2 or TRBV6-3 combines with J gene TRBJ2-3; no clear D. V dropped 2 bases and J dropped 6 bases, with 12 bases sitting between them. Germline V gives CDR1 MNHEY, CDR2 SVGEGT. The CDR3 consists of 14 residues. CDR3 loop: CASSYVLPQDTQYF. Written as DNA, the CDR3 is TGTGCCAGCAGTTACGTTTTACCCCAGGATACGCAGTATTTT.

This rearrangement joins TRBV13 to TRBJ2-7; the match to TRBD2 covers 9 bases. Germline V gene sequence: CDR1 PRHDT, CDR2 FYEKMQ (reference sequence). V lost 5 bases to trimming and J lost 1 base; unmatched junction nucleotides: 9. This CDR3 has 16 residues. Here the CDR3 reads CASSAETSGQSYEQYF. The CDR3 DNA sequence: TGTGCCAGCAGCGCCGAGACTAGCGGTCAATCCTACGAGCAGTACTTC.

This clonotype appeared many times. V usage is TRBV6-2 or TRBV6-3 and J usage is TRBJ1-1; D ambiguous. The germline V gene encodes CDR1 MNHEY and CDR2 SVGEGT. CDR3 length equals 14 residues. With 0 bases removed from V and 3 bases from J, the gap between germline ends came to 8 bases. The CDR3: CASSYSRQDTEAFF. The CDR3 bases are TGTGCCAGCAGTTACTCACGCCAGGACACTGAAGCTTTCTTT.

This clonotype was found many times. V gene TRBV27 combines with J gene TRBJ2-2; a possible D gene is TRBD1 (6 bases). Germline V CDR1 and CDR2: MNHEY, SMNVEV (reference sequence). This CDR3 is 14 amino acids long. V was shortened by 5 bases and J by 3 bases, with 10 bases between the two germline ends. The CDR3 DNA sequence: TGTGCCAGCAGTCCCTGGACAGACACCGGGGAGCTGTTTTTT. Translating it yields CASSPWTDTGELFF.

This clonotype was detected ten times or more. Sequence at one end of the junction differs from germline and may be a read error. J is TRBJ1-2 and V is TRBV3-1; possibly TRBD1 for D (6 bases). The CDR3 runs to 12 residues. Germline-derived CDR1 and CDR2 are LGHDT and YNNKEL (reference sequence). CDR3: CASSQGRRGQSF. The CDR3 DNA is TGTGCCAGCAGCCAAGGCCGGAGGGGACAATCGTTC.

The rearrangement uses TRBV5-4 and TRBJ1-6; D possibly corresponds to TRBD1 (6 bases). Germline V CDR1 and CDR2: SGHNT, YYREEE (reference sequence). The CDR3 runs 15 residues. The V and J ends lost 1 base and 9 bases respectively, with 14 bases between them. CDR3 protein: CASSLQQGGRSPLHF. CDR3 in DNA: TGTGCCAGCAGCTTGCAACAGGGCGGACGTTCACCCCTCCACTTT.

This clonotype was seen repeatedly, ten times or more. The V gene is TRBV5-1, the J gene TRBJ2-3; 9 nucleotides line up with TRBD2. J gave up 2 bases and V 9 bases, and 7 bases lay outside the gene matches. This CDR3 comprises 14 residues. Germline lookup yields CDR1 SGHRS and CDR2 YFSETQ. This chain's CDR3 is CAIAGGRYTDTQYF. The CDR3 nucleotides are TGCGCCATCGCGGGGGGGCGATACACAGATACGCAGTATTTT.

This clonotype has a handful of counts. The chain recombines TRBV28 with TRBJ2-3, with unresolved D. The germline CDR1 and CDR2 sequences are MDHEN and SYDVKM. The CDR3 spans 17 residues. V was pared by 4 bases and J by 1 base, with 18 bases between. CDR3: CASSSPFRLTGTDTQYF. For the CDR3, the DNA is TGTGCCAGCAGTTCCCCCTTCCGTCTAACGGGCACAGATACGCAGTATTTT.

This clonotype was seen repeatedly, ten times or more. V gene TRBV5-4 combines with J gene TRBJ2-3, with TRBD2 matching over 11 bases. J lost 5 bases, V lost 2 bases, and 4 bases had no gene match. Germline V lookup: CDR1 SGHNT, CDR2 YYREEE (reference sequence). This CDR3 is built from 15 residues. CDR3 in amino acids: CASSFSGGEGDTQYF. CDR3 nucleotide sequence: TGTGCCAGCAGCTTTAGCGGGGGGGAGGGAGATACGCAGTATTTT.

The table lists this clonotype with many counts. The rearrangement joins TRBV11-3 to TRBJ1-4, with 9 bases fitting TRBD1. This CDR3 has 18 amino acids. The V gene's germline CDR1 is SGHNT and CDR2 YENEEA. The trim removed 3 bases at V and 7 bases at J, leaving 15 bases unmatched. This chain's CDR3 is CASSFVARPGQGSEKLFF. The CDR3 nucleotides are TGTGCCAGCAGCTTCGTAGCTCGACCGGGACAGGGAAGTGAAAAACTGTTTTTT. Full variable domain (remainder filled in from reference TRBV11-3 and TRBJ1-4): EAGVVQSPRYKIIEKKQPVAFWCNPISGHNTLYWYLQNLGQGPELLIRYENEEAVDDSQLPKDRFSAERLKGVDSTLKIQPAELGDSAVYLCASSFVARPGQGSEKLFFGSGTQLSVL.

This clonotype was detected many times. This rearrangement joins TRBV4-3 to TRBJ2-3; D is unresolved. The V gene's germline CDR1 is LGHNA and CDR2 YSLEER. Trimming removed 0 bases at V and 3 bases at J, with 10 bases between. This CDR3 has 15 amino acids. The CDR3 region has the DNA TGCGCCAGCAGCCAAGATCCCGTGGCAACAGATACGCAGTATTTT. This encodes CASSQDPVATDTQYF.

This chain uses TRBV18 with TRBJ1-2; D unclear. The germline V gene has CDR1 KGHSH and CDR2 LQKENI. The V and J ends lost 1 base and 6 bases respectively, with 6 bases between them. The CDR3 is made up of 12 amino acids. This CDR3 is CASSPLNDGYTF. The DNA of the CDR3 is TGTGCCAGCTCACCACTCAACGATGGCTACACCTTC. The complete variable domain, with remaining parts taken from reference TRBV18 and TRBJ1-2, reads NAGVMQNPRHLVRRRGQEARLRCSPMKGHSHVYWYRQLPEEGLKFMVYLQKENIIDESGMPKERFSAEFPKEGPSILRIQQVVRGDSAAYFCASSPLNDGYTFGSGTRLTVV.

This clonotype was seen many times. The junction and the germline gene differ at one end; a read error may be behind it. The J gene is TRBJ2-7, the V gene TRBV20-1; 7 bases line up with TRBD2. CDR1 is DFQATT and CDR2 is SNEGSKA in the germline V gene (reference sequence). There are 12 residues in the CDR3. CDR3 amino acids: CSARGGSHEQYF. The DNA for the CDR3 is TGCAGTGCTAGAGGCGGGAGCCACGAGCAGTACTTT.

The gene calls are TRBV27 and TRBJ1-1; D uncertain. The length of the CDR3 is 13 residues. The germline V gene has CDR1 MNHEY and CDR2 SMNVEV (reference sequence). The ends were cut back, 1 base at V and 8 bases at J, with 11 bases in the middle. CDR3 DNA: TGTGCCAGCAGTTTATTGCAGGATGGGGAAGCTTTCTTT. Translated: CASSLLQDGEAFF.

This clonotype has just a few counts. The chain recombines TRBV5-6 with TRBJ1-6, with D uncertain. Germline CDR1 reads SGHDT; CDR2 reads YYEEEE. The CDR3 length is 15 residues. The V and J ends lost 0 bases and 12 bases respectively, with 16 bases between them. CDR3 coding DNA: TGTGCCAGCAGCTTGGGGTCGGCGGGGTCCAAACCCCTCCACTTT. It yields the protein CASSLGSAGSKPLHF.

This clonotype occurred a few times. The genes are TRBV7-9 and TRBJ1-1, with D perhaps TRBD1 (5 bases). Looked up from germline, CDR1 is SEHNR and CDR2 is FQNEAQ (reference sequence). Between the trimmed V and J ends, which lost 6 bases and 4 bases, there was a span of 12 bases. This CDR3 has 13 amino acids. CDR3 DNA: TGTGCCAGCAGACGAGGCGGGGGCACTGAAGCTTTCTTT. This gives the protein CASRRGGGTEAFF.

This clonotype was seen at least ten times. This sequence joins TRBV28 and TRBJ1-2; D ambiguous. CDR1 and CDR2 from the germline V gene are MDHEN and SYDVKM. The CDR3 contains 13 residues. The V end lost 4 bases, the J end lost 1 base, and 7 bases lay between the germline ends. CDR3 residues: CASSSDLNYGYTF. The CDR3 DNA reads TGTGCCAGCAGTTCTGACCTTAACTATGGCTACACCTTC.